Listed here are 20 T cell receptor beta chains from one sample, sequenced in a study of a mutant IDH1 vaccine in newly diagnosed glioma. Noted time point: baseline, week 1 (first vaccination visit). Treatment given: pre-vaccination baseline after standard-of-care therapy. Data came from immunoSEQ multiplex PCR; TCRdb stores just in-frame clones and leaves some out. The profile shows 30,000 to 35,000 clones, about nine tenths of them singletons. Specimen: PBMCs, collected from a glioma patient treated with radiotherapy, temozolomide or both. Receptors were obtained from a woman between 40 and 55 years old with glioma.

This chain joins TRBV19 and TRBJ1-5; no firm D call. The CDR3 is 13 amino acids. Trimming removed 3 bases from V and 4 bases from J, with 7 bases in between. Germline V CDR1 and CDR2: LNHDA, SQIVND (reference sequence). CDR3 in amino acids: CASSMRRNQPQHF. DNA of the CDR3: TGTGCCAGTAGTATGAGGAGAAATCAGCCCCAGCATTTT.

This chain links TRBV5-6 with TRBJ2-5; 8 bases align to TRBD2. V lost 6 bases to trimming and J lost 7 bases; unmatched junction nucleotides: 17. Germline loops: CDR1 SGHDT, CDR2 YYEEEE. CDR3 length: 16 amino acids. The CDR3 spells CASTEGAGASMGTQYF. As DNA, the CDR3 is TGTGCCAGCACCGAAGGAGCGGGGGCCTCAATGGGGACCCAGTACTTC. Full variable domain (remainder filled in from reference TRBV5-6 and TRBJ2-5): DAGVTQSPTHLIKTRGQQVTLRCSPKSGHDTVSWYQQALGQGPQFIFQYYEEEERQRGNFPDRFSGHQFPNYSSELNVNALLLGDSALYLCASTEGAGASMGTQYFGPGTRLLVL.

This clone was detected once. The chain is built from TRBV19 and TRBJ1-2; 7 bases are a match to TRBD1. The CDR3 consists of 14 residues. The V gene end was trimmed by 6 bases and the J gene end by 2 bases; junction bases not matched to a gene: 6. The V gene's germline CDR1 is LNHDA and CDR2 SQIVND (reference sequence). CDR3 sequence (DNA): TGTGCCAGTAGGTGGACAGGCGTAAACTATGGCTACACCTTC. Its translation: CASRWTGVNYGYTF.

The CDR3 nucleotides read TGTGCCTGGGGACCTCGGGGTGGGGACGAGCAGTACTTC. Protein sequence: CAWGPRGGDEQYF. The rearrangement uses TRBV30 and TRBJ2-7; D might be TRBD2 (5 bases). The CDR3 has 13 residues. The V gene's germline CDR1 is GTSNPN and CDR2 SVGIG (reference sequence). Trimming shortened V by 5 bases and J by 5 bases, and 16 bases separated the two germline ends. The complete variable domain, with remaining parts taken from reference TRBV30 and TRBJ2-7, reads SQTIHQWPATLVQPVGSPLSLECTVEGTSNPNLYWYRQAAGRGLQLLFYSVGIGQISSEVPQNLSASRPQDRQFILSSKKLLLSDSGFYLCAWGPRGGDEQYFGPGTRLTVT.

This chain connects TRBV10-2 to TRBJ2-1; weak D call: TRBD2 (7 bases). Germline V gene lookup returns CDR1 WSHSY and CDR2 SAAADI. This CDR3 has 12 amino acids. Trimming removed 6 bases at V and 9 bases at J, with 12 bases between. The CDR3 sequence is CASRRGEGEQFF. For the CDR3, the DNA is TGCGCCAGCAGGAGGGGGGAGGGTGAGCAGTTCTTC.

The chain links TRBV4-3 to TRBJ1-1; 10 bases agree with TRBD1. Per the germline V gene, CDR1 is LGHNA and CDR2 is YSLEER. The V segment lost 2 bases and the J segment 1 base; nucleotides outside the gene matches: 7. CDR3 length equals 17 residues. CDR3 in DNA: TGCGCCAGCAGCCAATGGGGGACAGGGGTTAAGAACACTGAAGCTTTCTTT. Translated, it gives CASSQWGTGVKNTEAFF.

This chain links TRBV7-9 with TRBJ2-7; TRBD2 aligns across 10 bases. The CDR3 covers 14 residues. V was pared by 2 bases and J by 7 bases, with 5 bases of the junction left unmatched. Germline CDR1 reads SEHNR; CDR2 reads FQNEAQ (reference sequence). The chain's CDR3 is CASSLSGGAGEQYF. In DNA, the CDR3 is TGTGCCAGCAGCTTAAGCGGGGGGGCCGGAGAGCAGTACTTC.

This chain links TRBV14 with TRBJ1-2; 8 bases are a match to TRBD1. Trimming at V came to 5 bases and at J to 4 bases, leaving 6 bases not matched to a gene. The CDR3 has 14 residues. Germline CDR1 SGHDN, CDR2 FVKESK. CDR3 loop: CASSGRDRFYGYTF. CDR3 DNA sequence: TGTGCCAGCAGCGGACGGGACAGGTTCTATGGCTACACCTTC. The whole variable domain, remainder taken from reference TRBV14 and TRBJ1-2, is EAGVTQFPSHSVIEKGQTVTLRCDPISGHDNLYWYRRVMGKEIKFLLHFVKESKQDESGMPNNRFLAERTGGTYSTLKVQPAELEDSGVYFCASSGRDRFYGYTFGSGTRLTVV.

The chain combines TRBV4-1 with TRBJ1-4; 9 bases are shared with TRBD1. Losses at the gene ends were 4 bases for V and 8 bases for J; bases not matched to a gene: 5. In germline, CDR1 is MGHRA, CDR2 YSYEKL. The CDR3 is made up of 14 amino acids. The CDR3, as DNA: TGCGCCAGCAGCCCGGGACAGGGACGAGAAAAACTGTTTTTT. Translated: CASSPGQGREKLFF.

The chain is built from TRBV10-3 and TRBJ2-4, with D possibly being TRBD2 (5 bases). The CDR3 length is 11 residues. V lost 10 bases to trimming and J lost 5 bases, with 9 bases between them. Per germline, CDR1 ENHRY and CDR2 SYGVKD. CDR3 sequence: CATRAENIQYF. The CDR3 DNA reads TGTGCCACCCGAGCGGAAAACATTCAGTACTTC.

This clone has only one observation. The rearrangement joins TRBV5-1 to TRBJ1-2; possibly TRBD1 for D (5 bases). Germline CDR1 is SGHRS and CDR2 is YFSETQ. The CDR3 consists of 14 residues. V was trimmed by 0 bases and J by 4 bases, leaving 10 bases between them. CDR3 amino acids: CASSLEGLGYGYTF. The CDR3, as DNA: TGCGCCAGCAGCTTGGAGGGGCTTGGCTATGGCTACACCTTC.

The chain's CDR3 is CASSQGIEAQAQETQYF. CDR3 nucleotides: TGCGCCAGCAGCCAAGGTATCGAGGCGCAGGCCCAAGAGACCCAGTACTTC. The chain uses TRBV4-1 and TRBJ2-5; no definite D call. Trimming left V 1 base short and J 1 base short, with 16 bases between. CDR1 and CDR2 (germline): MGHRA, YSYEKL. The CDR3 runs 17 residues.

This CDR3 reads CASSQAVTRTGVLGGYTF. The CDR3 bases are TGTGCCAGCAGCCAAGCAGTAACCAGGACAGGGGTTCTGGGCGGCTACACCTTC. J is TRBJ1-2 and V is TRBV4-2, with 9 bases lining up with TRBD1. This CDR3 has 18 amino acids. The germline V gene encodes CDR1 LGHNA and CDR2 YNFKEQ. V shed 1 base and J 8 bases; nucleotides not matched to a gene: 17.

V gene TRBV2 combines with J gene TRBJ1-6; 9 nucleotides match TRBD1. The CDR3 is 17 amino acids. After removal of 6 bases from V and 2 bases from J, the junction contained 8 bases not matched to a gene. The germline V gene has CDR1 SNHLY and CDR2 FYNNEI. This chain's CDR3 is CASRKDRGVAYNSPLHF. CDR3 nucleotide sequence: TGTGCCAGCAGGAAAGACAGGGGGGTTGCCTATAATTCACCCCTCCACTTT.

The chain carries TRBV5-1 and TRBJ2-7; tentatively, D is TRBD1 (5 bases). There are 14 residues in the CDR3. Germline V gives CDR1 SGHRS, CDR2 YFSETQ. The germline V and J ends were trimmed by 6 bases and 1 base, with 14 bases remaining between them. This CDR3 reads CASTLDSPSYEQYF. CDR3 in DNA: TGCGCCAGCACCCTCGACAGCCCTTCCTACGAGCAGTACTTC.

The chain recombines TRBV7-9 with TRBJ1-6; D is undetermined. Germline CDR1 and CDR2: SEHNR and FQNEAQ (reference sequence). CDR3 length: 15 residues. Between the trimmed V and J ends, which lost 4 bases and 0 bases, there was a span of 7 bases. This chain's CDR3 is CASSSQSSYNSPLHF. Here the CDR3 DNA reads TGTGCCAGCAGCTCACAGTCCTCCTATAATTCACCCCTCCACTTT.

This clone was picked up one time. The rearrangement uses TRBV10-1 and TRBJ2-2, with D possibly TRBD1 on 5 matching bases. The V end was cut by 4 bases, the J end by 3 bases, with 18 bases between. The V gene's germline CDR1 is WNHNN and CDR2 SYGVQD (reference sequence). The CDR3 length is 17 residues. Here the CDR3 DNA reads TGCGCCAGCAGTGGGCCCAGAGACCTAGGGGACACCGGGGAGCTGTTTTTT. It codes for CASSGPRDLGDTGELFF.

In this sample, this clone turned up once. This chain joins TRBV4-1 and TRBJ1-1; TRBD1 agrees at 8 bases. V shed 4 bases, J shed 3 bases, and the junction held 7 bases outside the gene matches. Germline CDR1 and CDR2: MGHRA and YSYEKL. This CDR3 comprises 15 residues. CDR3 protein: CASSRGQGFDTEAFF. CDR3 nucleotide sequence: TGCGCCAGCAGCCGCGGACAGGGATTTGACACTGAAGCTTTCTTT.

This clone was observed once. The CDR3 DNA reads TGTGCCAGCAGCGTAGTAATATCAGGGGACACTGAAGCTTTCTTT. Translating gives CASSVVISGDTEAFF. J is TRBJ1-1 and V is TRBV9, with a weak D call TRBD1 (6 bases). Trimming shortened V by 0 bases and J by 3 bases, and 12 bases separated the two germline ends. The length of the CDR3 is 15 residues. Germline CDR1 is SGDLS and CDR2 is YYNGEE.

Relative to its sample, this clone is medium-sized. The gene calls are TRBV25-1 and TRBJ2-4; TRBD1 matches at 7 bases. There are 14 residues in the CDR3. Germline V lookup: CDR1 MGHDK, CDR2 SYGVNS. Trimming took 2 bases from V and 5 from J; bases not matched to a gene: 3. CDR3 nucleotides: TGTGCCAGCAGTGAAGTGGGACAGCAAAACATTCAGTACTTC. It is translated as CASSEVGQQNIQYF.